Detailed here is one T cell receptor beta chain. Its specific antigen is unknown. No qualities accompany the bases; no much larger clone lies one base away. The sample originates from a study of blood T cell repertoires in COVID-19 (dated by TCRdb to about 2020). Notes on the research overall: Collaborator samples came from the United States, Italy and Spain and covered acute and convalescent phases of COVID-19. Where available, HLA class I and class II types were taken from metadata supplied by the sample provider and were not determined by assay-based typing. The material from the prospective study consisted of cDNA or gDNA derived from T cells, B-cell-depleted T cells, or PBMCs. A freely available public database, intended as a resource for researchers studying the immune response to SARS-CoV-2, is where the repertoires were released. Deeply sampled blood TCRbeta repertoires from subjects exposed to, actively infected with, or recovered from COVID-19 were included in the dataset. Samples came from the ongoing ImmuneRACE study (first 160 participants) plus 1,254 subjects from 6 global collaborators. The sample metadata nearly always contained a de-identified subject ID, COVID-19 status, age in years and sex. General findings and caveats noted by the study authors: The amount of clinical and demographic metadata varied by source and participant and was provided uncurated.

Enrolling through a virtual design, the prospective study's participants ranged in age from about 18 to 89 years and lived across roughly 23 United States geographic areas. Cohort assignment in the prospective study relied on participant-reported clinical history from a screening survey and a study questionnaire. For ImmuneRACE Cohort 3, a participant was defined as recovered based on two consecutive negative NP/OP PCR tests, clearance by a healthcare professional, or resolution of symptoms. In the prospective study, mobile phlebotomists collected whole blood, serum and a nasopharyngeal or oropharyngeal swab from each participant. Participants in the prospective study had the option to provide additional blood draws and questionnaires over a 2-month period. Prospective study blood samples were shipped either frozen or at room temperature before DNA extraction. TCRbeta CDR3 regions were amplified from genomic DNA using the immunoSEQ Assay, a bias-controlled multiplex PCR. The original pipeline was this. The number of nucleated cells in each sample was estimated from the amplification of reference gene primers within the assay. To quantify the absolute abundance of each unique TCRbeta CDR3 rearrangement, sequence reads were collapsed and filtered. Productive Simpson clonality was computed per sample as the square root of Simpson's diversity index over productive rearrangements. The table comes from immuneACCESS by way of TCRdb, which keeps in-frame sequences with V and J called. Part of the clones is missing from these tables; in studies checked, under half for an unresolved V gene and the rest for unknown reasons. The V and J calls and clone size come from that table; D and trimming were worked out from the DNA. Counted in this sample were 450,000 to 600,000 clones; around 87% of them appeared once. Roughly 0.72% of the sample belongs to the ten largest clones.

Reading the germline V gene gives CDR1 SGHVS and CDR2 FQNEAQ. V is cut back by 2 bases and J by 2 bases, with 5 bases in the junction unmatched. Its CDR3 holds 16 amino acids, cysteine through phenylalanine. The sequence is cut down to CDR3 DNA, 48 bases in frame from base 1. This sequence was found in a woman under 30 who had recovered from COVID-19. The sample comprised PBMCs or T cells enriched from blood (not recorded which). The V and J segments used are TRBV7-8 and TRBJ2-3; 9 bases in the middle match TRBD2. The CDR3 corresponds to CASSLLAGTATDTQYF. The DNA sequence reads TGTGCCAGCAGCTTACTAGCGGGAACCGCCACAGATACGCAGTATTTT.